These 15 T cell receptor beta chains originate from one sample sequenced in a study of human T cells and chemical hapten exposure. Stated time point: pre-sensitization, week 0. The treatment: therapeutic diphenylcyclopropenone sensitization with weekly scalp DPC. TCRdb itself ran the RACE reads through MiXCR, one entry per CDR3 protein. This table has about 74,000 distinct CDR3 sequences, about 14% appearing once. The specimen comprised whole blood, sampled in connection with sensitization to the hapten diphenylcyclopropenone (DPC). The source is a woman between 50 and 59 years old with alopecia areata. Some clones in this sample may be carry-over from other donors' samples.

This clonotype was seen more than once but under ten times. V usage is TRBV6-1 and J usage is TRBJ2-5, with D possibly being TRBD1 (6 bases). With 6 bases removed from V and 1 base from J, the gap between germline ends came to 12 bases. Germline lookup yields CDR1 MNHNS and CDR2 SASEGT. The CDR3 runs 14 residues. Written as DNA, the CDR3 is TGTGCCAGCAGCCGGGACATTCCCCAAGAGACCCAGTACTTC. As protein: CASSRDIPQETQYF.

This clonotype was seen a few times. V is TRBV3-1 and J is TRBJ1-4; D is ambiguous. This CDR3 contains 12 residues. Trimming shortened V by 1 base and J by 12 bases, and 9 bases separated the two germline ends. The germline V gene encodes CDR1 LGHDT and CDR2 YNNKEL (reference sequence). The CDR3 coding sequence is TGTGCCAGCAGCCAAGGGGCTCTGGAACTGTTTTTT. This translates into CASSQGALELFF.

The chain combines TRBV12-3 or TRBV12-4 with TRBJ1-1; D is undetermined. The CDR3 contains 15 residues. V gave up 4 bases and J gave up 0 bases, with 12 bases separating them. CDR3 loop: CASSSKNTVNTEAFF. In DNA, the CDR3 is TGTGCCAGCAGTTCCAAAAATACCGTGAACACTGAAGCTTTCTTT.

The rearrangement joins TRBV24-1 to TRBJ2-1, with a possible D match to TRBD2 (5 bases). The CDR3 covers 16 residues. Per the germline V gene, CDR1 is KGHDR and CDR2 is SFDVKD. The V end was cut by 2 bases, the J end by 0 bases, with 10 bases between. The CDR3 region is CATSDSNGVSYNEQFF. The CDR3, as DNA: TGTGCCACCAGTGATTCCAACGGGGTCTCCTACAATGAGCAGTTCTTC.

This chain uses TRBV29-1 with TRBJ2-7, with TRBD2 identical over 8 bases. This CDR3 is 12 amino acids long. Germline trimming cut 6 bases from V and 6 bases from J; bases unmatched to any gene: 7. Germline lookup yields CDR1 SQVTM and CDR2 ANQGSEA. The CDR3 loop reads CSVGSGNFEQYF. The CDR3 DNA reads TGCAGCGTCGGTAGCGGGAACTTCGAGCAGTACTTC.

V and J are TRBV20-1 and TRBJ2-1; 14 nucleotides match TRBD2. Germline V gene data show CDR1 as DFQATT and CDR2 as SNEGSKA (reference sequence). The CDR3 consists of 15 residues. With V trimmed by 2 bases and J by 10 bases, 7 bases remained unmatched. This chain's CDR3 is CSARKGLAGDGEQFF. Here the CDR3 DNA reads TGCAGTGCTAGAAAGGGACTAGCGGGAGACGGGGAGCAGTTCTTC.

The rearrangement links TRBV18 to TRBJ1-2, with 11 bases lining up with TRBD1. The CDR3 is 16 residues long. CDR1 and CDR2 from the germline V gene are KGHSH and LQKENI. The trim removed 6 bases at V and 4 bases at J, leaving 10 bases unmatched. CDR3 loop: CASSPGQGALIYGYTF. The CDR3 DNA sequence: TGTGCCAGCTCCCCTGGACAGGGGGCGCTGATCTATGGCTACACCTTC.

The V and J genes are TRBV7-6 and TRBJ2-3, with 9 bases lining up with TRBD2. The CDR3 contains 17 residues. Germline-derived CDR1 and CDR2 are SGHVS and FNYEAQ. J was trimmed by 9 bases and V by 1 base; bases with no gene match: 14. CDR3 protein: CASSLDPLAGPEMTQYF. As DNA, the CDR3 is TGTGCCAGCAGCTTAGATCCACTAGCGGGTCCGGAGATGACGCAGTATTTT.

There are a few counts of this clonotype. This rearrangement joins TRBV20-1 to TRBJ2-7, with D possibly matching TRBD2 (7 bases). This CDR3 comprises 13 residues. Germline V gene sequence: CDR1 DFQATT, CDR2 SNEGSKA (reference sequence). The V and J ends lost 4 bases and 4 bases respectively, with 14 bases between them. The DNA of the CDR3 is TGCAGTGCTAACAGGGAGGGAGGGTACGAGCAGTACTTC. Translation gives CSANREGGYEQYF.

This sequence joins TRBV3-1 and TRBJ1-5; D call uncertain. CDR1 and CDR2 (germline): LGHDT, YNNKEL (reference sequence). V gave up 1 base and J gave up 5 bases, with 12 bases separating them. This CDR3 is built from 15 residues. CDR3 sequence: CASSQGSGGYQPQHF. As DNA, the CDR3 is TGTGCCAGCAGCCAAGGTTCCGGCGGGTATCAGCCCCAGCATTTT.

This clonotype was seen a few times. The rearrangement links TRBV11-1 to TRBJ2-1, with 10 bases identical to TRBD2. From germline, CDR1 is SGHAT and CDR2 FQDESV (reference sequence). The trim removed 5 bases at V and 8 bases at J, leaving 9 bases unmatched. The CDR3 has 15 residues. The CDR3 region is CASSRLAGELHEQFF. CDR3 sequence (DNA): TGTGCCAGCAGCCGCCTAGCGGGAGAACTCCATGAGCAGTTCTTC.

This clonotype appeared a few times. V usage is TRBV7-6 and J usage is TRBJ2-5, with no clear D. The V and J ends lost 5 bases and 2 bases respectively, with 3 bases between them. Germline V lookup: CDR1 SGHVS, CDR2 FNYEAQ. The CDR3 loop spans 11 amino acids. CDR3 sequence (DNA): TGTGCCAGCAGCAGACAAGAGACCCAGTACTTC. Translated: CASSRQETQYF.

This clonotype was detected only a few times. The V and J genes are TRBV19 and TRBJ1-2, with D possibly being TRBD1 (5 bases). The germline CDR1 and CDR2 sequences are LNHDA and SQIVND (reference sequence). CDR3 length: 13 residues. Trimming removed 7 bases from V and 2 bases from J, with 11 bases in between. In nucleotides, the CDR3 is TGTGCCAGTACCCCGGGGCGGAACTATGGCTACACCTTC. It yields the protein CASTPGRNYGYTF.

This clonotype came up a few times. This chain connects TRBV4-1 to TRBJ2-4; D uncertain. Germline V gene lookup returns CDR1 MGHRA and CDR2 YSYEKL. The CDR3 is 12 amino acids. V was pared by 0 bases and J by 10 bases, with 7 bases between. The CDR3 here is CASSQDLGIQYF. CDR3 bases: TGCGCCAGCAGCCAAGATTTAGGGATTCAGTACTTC.

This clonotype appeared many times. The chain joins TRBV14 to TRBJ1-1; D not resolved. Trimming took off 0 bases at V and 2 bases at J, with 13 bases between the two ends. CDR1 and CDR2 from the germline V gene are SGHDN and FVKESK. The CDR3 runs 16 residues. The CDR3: CASSQDFQQDNTEAFF. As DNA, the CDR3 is TGTGCCAGCAGCCAAGATTTTCAGCAGGATAACACTGAAGCTTTCTTT.